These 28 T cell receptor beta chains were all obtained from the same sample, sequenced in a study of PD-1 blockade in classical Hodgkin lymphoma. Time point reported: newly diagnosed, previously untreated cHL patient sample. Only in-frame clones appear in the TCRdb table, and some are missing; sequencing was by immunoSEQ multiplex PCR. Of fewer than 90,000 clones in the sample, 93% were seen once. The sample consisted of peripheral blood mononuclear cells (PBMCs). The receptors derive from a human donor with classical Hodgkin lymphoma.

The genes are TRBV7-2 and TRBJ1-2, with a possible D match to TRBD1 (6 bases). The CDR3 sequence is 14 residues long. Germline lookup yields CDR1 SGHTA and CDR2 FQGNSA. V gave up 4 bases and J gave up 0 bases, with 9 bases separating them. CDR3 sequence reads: CASSWGPANYGYTF. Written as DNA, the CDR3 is TGTGCCAGCAGCTGGGGGCCCGCTAACTATGGCTACACCTTC.

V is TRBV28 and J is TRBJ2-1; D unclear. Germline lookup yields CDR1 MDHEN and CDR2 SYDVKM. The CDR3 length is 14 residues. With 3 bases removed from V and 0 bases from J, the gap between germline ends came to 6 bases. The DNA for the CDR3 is TGTGCCAGCAGTTTCTCCAGCTCCTACAATGAGCAGTTCTTC. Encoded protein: CASSFSSSYNEQFF.

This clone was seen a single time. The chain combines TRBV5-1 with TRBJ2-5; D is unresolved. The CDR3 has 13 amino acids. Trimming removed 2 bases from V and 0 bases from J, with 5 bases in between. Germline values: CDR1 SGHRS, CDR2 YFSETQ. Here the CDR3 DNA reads TGCGCCAGCAGCTTCCTCAACCAAGAGACCCAGTACTTC. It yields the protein CASSFLNQETQYF.

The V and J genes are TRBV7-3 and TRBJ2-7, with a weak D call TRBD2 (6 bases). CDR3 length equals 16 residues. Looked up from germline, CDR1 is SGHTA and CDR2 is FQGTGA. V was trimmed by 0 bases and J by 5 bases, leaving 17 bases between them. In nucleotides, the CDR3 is TGTGCCAGCAGCTTAACGGGATCCGGGGGTTGGGACGAGCAGTACTTC. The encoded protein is CASSLTGSGGWDEQYF.

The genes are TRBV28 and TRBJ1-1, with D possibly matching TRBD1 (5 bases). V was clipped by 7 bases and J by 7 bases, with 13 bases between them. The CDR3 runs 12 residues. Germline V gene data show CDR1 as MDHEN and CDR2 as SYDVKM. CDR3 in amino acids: CASTGWTGEAFF. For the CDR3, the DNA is TGTGCCAGCACAGGGTGGACGGGTGAAGCTTTCTTT.

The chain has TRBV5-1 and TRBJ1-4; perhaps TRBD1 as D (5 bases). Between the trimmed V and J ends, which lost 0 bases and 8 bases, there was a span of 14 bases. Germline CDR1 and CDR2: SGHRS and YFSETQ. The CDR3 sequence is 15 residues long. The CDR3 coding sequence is TGCGCCAGCAGCTTGGGACAGCTCGGTAGGGAAAAACTGTTTTTT. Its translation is CASSLGQLGREKLFF.

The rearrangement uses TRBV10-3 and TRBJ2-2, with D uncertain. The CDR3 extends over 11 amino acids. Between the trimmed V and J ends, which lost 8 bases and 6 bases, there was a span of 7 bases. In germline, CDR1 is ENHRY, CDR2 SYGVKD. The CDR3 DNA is TGTGCCATCCGAACTTCCGGGGAGCTGTTTTTT. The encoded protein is CAIRTSGELFF.

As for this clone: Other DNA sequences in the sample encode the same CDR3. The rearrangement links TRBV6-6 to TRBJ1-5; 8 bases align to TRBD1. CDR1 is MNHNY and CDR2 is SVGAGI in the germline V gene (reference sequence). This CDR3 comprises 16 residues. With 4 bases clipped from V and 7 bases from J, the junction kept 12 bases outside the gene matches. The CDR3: CASSSRSRGLSQPQHF. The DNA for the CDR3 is TGTGCCAGCAGTTCGAGAAGCAGGGGGCTGTCGCAGCCCCAGCATTTT.

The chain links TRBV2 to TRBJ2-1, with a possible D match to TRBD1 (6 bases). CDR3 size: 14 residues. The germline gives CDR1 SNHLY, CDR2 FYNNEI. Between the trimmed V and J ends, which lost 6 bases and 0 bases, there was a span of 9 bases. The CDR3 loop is CASSQDSSYNEQFF. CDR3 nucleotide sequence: TGTGCCAGCAGCCAGGACAGCTCCTACAATGAGCAGTTCTTC.

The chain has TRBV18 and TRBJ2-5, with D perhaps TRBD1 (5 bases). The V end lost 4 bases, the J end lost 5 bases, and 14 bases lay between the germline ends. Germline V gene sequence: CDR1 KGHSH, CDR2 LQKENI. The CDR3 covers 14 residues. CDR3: CASSRYQGYETQYF. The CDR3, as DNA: TGTGCCAGCTCACGATACCAGGGTTACGAGACCCAGTACTTC.

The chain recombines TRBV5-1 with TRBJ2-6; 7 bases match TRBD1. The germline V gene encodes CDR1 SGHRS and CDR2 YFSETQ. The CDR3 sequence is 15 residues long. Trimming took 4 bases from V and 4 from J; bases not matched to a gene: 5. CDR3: CASSIGGSGANVLTF. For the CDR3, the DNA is TGCGCCAGCAGCATAGGGGGCTCCGGGGCCAACGTCCTGACTTTC.

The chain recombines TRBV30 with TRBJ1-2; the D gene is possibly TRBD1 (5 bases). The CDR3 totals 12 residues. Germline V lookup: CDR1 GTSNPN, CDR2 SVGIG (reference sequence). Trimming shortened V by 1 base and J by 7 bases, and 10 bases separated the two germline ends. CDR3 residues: CAWSEGRAGYTF. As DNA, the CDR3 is TGTGCCTGGAGTGAGGGCAGGGCTGGCTACACCTTC.

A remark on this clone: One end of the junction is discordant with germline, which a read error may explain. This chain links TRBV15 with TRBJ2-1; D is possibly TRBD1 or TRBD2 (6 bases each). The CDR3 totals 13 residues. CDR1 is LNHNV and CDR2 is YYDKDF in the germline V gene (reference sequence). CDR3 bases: TGTGCCACCCGCGGGACACCGTACAATCAGCAGTTCTTC. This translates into CATRGTPYNQQFF.

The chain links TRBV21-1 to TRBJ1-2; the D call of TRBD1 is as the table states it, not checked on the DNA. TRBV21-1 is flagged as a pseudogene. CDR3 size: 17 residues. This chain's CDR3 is CASRTGTGGSVSYGYTF. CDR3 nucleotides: TGTGCCAGCAGAACCGGGACAGGGGGCTCTGTCTCCTATGGCTACACCTTC.

The CDR3 nucleotides are TGTGCCAGCAGCTTGGGCAGCTTATCCTACGAGCAGTACTTC. It translates to CASSLGSLSYEQYF. The chain recombines TRBV7-2 with TRBJ2-7; D unresolved. The CDR3 totals 14 residues. Germline CDR1 SGHTA, CDR2 FQGNSA. The ends were cut back, 3 bases at V and 1 base at J, with 10 bases in the middle.

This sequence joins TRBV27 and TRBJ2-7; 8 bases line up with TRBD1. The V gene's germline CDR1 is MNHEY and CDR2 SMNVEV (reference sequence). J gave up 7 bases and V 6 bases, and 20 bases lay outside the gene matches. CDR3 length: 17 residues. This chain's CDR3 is CASSHTPGGGIVGEQYF. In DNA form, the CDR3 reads TGTGCCAGCAGCCATACTCCAGGGGGCGGCATTGTTGGAGAGCAGTACTTC.

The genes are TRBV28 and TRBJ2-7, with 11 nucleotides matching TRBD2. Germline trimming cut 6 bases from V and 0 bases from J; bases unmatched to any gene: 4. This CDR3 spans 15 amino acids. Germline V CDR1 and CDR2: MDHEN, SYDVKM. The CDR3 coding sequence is TGTGCCAGCAGCTCGGGACTAGCGGACTCCTACGAGCAGTACTTC. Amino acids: CASSSGLADSYEQYF. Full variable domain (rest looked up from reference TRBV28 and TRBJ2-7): DVKVTQSSRYLVKRTGEKVFLECVQDMDHENMFWYRQDPGLGLRLIYFSYDVKMKEKGDIPEGYSVSREKKERFSLILESASTNQTSMYLCASSSGLADSYEQYFGPGTRLTVT.

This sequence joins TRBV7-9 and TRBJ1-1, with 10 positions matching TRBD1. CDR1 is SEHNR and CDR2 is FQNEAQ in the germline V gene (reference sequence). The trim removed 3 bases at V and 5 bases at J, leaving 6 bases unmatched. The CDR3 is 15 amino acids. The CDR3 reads CASSFPGQGRTEAFF. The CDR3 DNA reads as TGTGCCAGCAGCTTCCCGGGACAGGGGAGGACTGAAGCTTTCTTT.

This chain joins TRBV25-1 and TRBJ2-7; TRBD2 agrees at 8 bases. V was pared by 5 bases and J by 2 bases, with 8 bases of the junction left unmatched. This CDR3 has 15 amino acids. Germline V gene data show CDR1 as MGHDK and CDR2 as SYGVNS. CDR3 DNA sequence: TGTGCCAGCAGTCCAGTCCGGGGGGGAGCCTACGAGCAGTACTTC. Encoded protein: CASSPVRGGAYEQYF.

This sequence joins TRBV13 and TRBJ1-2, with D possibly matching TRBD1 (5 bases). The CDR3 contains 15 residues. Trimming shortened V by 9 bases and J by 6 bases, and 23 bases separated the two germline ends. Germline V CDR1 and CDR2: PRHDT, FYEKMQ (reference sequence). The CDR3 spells CASKDIRQTFDGYTF. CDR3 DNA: TGTGCCAGTAAAGATATTAGACAGACTTTCGATGGCTACACCTTC.

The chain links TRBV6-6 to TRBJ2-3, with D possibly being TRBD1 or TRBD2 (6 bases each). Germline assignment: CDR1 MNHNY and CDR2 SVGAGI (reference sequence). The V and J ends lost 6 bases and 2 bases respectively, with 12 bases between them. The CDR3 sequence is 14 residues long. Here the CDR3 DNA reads TGTGCCAGCAGAACCGGGGGCGACACAGATACGCAGTATTTT. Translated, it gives CASRTGGDTDTQYF.

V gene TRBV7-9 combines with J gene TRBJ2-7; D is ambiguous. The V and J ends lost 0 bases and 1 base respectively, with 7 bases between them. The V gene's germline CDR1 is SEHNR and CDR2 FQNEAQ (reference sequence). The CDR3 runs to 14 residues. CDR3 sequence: CASSLARTSYEQYF. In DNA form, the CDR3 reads TGTGCCAGCAGCTTAGCGCGAACGTCCTACGAGCAGTACTTC.

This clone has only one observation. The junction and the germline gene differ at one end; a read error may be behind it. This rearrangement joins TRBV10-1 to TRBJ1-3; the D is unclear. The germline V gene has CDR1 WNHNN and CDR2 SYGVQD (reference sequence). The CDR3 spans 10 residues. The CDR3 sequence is CANPRSPIYF. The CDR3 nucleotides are TGCGCCAACCCGAGATCCCCCATTTATTTT.

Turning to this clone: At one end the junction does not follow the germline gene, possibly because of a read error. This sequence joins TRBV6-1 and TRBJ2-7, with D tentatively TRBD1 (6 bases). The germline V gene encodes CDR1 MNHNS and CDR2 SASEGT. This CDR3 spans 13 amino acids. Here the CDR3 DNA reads TGTGCCAGCAGCGAAGGGGGAGCCTACGAGCAGTACTTC. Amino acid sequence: CASSEGGAYEQYF.

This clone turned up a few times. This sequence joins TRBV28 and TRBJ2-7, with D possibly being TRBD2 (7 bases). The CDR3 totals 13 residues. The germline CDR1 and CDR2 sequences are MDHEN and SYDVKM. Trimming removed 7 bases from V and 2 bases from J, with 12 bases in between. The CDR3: CASTRGGPYEQYF. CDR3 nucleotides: TGTGCCAGCACCCGCGGGGGCCCCTACGAGCAGTACTTC.

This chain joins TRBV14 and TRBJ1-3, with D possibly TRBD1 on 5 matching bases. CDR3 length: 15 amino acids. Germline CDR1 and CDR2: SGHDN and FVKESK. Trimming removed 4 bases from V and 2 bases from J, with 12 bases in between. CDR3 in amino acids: CASSRIGTAGNTIYF. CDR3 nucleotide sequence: TGTGCCAGCAGCCGTATTGGGACTGCTGGAAACACCATATATTTT.

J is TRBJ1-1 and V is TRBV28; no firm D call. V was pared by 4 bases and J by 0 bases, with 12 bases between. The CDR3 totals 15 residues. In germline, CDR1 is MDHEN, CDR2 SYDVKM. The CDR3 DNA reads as TGTGCCAGCAGTTCCGACTTGGCCCTGAACACTGAAGCTTTCTTT. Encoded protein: CASSSDLALNTEAFF.

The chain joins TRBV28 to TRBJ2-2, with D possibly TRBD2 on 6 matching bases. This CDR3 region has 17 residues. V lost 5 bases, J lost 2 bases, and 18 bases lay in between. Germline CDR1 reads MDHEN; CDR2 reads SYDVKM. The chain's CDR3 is CASSHSPGLRNTGELFF. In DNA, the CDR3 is TGTGCCAGCAGTCATAGCCCGGGACTGCGAAACACCGGGGAGCTGTTTTTT. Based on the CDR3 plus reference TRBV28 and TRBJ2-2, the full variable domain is DVKVTQSSRYLVKRTGEKVFLECVQDMDHENMFWYRQDPGLGLRLIYFSYDVKMKEKGDIPEGYSVSREKKERFSLILESASTNQTSMYLCASSHSPGLRNTGELFFGEGSRLTVL.